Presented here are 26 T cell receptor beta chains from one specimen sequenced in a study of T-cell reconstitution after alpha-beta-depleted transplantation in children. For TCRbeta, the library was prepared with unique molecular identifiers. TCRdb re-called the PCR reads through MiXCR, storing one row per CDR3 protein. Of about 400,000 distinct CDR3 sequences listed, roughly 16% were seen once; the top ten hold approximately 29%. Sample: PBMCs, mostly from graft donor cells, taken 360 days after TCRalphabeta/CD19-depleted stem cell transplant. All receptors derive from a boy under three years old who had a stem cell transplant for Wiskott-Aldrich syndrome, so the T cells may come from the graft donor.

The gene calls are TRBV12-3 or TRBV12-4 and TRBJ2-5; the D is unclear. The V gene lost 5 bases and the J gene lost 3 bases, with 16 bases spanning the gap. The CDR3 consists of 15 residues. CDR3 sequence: CASSPRELIEETQYF. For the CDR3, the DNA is TGTGCCAGCAGTCCTCGCGAGCTAATAGAAGAGACCCAGTACTTC.

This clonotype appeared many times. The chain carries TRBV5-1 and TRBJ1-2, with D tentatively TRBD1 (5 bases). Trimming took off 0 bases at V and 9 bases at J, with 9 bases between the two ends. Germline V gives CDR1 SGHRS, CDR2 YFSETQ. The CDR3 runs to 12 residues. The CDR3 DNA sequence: TGCGCCAGCAGCTTGGATGGGGGTCGCTACACCTTC. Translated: CASSLDGGRYTF. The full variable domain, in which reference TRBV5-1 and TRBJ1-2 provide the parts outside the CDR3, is KAGVTQTPRYLIKTRGQQVTLSCSPISGHRSVSWYQQTPGQGLQFLFEYFSETQRNKGNFPGRFSGRQFSNSRSEMNVSTLELGDSALYLCASSLDGGRYTFGSGTRLTVV.

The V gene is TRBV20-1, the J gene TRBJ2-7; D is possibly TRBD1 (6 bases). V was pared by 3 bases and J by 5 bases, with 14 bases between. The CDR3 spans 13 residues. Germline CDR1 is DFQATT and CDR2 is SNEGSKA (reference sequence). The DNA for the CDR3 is TGCAGTGCTAGGAAGACAGGTGTGAACGAGCAGTACTTC. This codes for CSARKTGVNEQYF.

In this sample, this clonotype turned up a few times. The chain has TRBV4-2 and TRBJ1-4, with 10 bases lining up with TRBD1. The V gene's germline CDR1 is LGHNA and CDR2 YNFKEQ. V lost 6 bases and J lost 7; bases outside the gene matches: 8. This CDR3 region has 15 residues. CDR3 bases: TGTGCCAGCAGACAGAGTGGGACAGGGGCTGAAAAACTGTTTTTT. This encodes CASRQSGTGAEKLFF.

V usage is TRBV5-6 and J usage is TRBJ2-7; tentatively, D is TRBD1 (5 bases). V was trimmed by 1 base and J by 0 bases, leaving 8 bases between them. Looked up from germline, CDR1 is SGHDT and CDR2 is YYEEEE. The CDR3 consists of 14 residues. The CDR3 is CASSLKGYSYEQYF. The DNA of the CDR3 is TGTGCCAGCAGCTTGAAGGGGTACTCCTACGAGCAGTACTTC. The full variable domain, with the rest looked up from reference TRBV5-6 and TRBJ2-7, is DAGVTQSPTHLIKTRGQQVTLRCSPKSGHDTVSWYQQALGQGPQFIFQYYEEEERQRGNFPDRFSGHQFPNYSSELNVNALLLGDSALYLCASSLKGYSYEQYFGPGTRLTVT.

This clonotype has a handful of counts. CDR3: CASSLGRQGETQYF. The DNA of the CDR3 is TGCGCCAGCAGCTTGGGGCGGCAGGGTGAGACCCAGTACTTC. The V and J genes are TRBV5-1 and TRBJ2-5; tentatively, D is TRBD1 (5 bases). The V end lost 0 bases, the J end lost 5 bases, and 11 bases lay between the germline ends. Germline loops: CDR1 SGHRS, CDR2 YFSETQ. The CDR3 consists of 14 residues.

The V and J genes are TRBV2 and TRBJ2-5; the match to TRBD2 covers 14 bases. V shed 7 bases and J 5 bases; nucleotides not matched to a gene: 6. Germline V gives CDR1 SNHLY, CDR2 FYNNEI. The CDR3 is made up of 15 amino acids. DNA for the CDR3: TGTGCCAGCATTGGGACTAGCGGGAGCCAGGAGACCCAGTACTTC. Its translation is CASIGTSGSQETQYF.

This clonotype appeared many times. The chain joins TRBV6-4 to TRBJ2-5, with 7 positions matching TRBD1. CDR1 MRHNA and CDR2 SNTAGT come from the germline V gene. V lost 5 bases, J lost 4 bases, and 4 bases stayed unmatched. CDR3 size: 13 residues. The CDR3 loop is CASSRTGGETQYF. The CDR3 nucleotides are TGTGCCAGCAGTAGGACAGGTGGAGAGACCCAGTACTTC.

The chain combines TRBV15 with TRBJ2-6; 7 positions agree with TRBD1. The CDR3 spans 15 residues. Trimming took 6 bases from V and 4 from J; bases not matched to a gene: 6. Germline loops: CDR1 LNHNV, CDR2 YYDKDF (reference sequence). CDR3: CATSLGGAGANVLTF. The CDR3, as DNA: TGTGCCACCAGTTTAGGGGGCGCGGGGGCCAACGTCCTGACTTTC.

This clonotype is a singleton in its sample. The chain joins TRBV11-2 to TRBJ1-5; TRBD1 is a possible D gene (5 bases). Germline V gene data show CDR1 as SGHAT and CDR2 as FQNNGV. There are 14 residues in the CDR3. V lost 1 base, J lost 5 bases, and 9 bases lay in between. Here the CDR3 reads CASSLGSGYQPQHF. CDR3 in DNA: TGTGCCAGCAGCTTAGGATCAGGGTATCAGCCCCAGCATTTT. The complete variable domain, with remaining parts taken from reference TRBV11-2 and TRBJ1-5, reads EAGVAQSPRYKIIEKRQSVAFWCNPISGHATLYWYQQILGQGPKLLIQFQNNGVVDDSQLPKDRFSAERLKGVDSTLKIQPAKLEDSAVYLCASSLGSGYQPQHFGDGTRLSIL.

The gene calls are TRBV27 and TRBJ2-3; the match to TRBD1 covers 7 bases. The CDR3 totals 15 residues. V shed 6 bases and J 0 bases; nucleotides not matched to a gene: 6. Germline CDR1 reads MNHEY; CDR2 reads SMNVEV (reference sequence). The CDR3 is CASRQTGASTDTQYF. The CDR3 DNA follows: TGTGCCAGCAGGCAAACAGGGGCGAGCACAGATACGCAGTATTTT.

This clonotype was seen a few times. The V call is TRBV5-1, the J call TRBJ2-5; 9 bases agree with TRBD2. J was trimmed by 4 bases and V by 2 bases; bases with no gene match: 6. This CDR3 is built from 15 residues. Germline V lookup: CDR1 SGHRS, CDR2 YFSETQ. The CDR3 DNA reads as TGCGCCAGCAGCTTCACGGGACTAGCACGAGAGACCCAGTACTTC. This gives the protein CASSFTGLARETQYF.

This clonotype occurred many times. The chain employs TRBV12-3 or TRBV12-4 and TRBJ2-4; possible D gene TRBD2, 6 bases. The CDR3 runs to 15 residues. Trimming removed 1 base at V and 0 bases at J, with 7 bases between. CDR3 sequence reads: CASSLGGIAKNIQYF. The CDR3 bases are TGTGCCAGCAGTTTAGGCGGGATAGCCAAAAACATTCAGTACTTC.

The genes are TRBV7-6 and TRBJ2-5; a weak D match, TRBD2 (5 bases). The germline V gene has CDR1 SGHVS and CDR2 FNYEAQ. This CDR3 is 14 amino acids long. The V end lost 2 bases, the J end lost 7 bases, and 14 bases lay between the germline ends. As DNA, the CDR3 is TGTGCCAGCAGCTTAACTACCTCAGGAGGGACCCAGTACTTC. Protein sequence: CASSLTTSGGTQYF.

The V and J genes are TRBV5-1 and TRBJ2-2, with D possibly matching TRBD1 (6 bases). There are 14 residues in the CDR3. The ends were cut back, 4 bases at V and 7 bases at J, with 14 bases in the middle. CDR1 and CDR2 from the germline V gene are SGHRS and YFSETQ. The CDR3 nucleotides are TGCGCCAGCAGCACCGGGACACCTGACGGGGAGCTGTTTTTT. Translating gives CASSTGTPDGELFF.

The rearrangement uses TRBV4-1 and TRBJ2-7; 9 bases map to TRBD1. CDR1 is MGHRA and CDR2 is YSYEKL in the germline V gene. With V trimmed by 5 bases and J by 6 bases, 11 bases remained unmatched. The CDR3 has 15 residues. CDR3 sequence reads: CASSFRTGEGAEQYF. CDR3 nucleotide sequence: TGCGCCAGCAGCTTCCGGACAGGGGAAGGTGCCGAGCAGTACTTC.

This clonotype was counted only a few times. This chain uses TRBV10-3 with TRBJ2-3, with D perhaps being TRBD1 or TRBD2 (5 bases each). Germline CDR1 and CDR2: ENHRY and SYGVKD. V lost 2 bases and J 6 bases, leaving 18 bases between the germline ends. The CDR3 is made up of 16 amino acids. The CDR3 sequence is CAISEVGGGQEDTQYF. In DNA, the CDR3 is TGTGCCATCAGTGAGGTTGGGGGTGGCCAGGAGGATACGCAGTATTTT.

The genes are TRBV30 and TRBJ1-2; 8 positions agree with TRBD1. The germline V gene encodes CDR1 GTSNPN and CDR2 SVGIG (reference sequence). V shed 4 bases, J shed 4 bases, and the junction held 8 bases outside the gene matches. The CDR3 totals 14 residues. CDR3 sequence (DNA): TGTGCCTGGACGAAAGCCAGGGGGCTCTATGGCTACACCTTC. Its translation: CAWTKARGLYGYTF.

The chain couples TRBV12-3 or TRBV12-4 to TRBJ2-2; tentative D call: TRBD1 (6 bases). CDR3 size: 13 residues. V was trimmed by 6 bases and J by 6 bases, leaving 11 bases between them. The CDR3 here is CASSLDSPGELFF. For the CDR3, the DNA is TGTGCCAGCAGCCTGGACAGTCCCGGGGAGCTGTTTTTT.

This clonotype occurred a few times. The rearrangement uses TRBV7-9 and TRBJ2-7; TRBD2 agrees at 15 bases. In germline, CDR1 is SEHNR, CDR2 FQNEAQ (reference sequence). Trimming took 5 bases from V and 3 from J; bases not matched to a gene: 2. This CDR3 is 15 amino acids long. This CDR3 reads CASSRTSGRDYEQYF. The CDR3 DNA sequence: TGTGCCAGCAGCCGGACTAGCGGGAGGGACTACGAGCAGTACTTC.

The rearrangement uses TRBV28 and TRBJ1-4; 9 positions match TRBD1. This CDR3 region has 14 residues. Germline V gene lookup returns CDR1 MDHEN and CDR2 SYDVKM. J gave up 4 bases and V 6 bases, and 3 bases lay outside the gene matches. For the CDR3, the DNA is TGTGCCAGCAGCCAGACAGGGGGTAATGAAAAACTGTTTTTT. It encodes CASSQTGGNEKLFF.

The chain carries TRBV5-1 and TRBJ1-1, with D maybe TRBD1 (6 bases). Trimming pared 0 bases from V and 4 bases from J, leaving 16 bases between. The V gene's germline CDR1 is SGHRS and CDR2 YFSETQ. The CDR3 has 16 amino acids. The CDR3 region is CASSLARGGGGTEAFF. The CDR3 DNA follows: TGCGCCAGCAGCTTGGCGAGAGGGGGAGGAGGCACTGAAGCTTTCTTT.

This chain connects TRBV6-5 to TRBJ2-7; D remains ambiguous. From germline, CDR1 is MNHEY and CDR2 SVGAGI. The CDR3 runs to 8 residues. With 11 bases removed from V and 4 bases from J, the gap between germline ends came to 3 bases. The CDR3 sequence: CARYEQYF. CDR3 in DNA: TGTGCCCGGTACGAGCAGTACTTC.

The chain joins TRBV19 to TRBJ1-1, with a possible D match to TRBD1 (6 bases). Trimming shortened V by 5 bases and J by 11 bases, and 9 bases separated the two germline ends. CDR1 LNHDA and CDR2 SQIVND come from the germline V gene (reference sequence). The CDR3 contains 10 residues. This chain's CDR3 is CASSERGAFF. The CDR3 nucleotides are TGTGCCAGTAGTGAGAGGGGGGCTTTCTTT. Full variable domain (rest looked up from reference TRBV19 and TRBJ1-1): DGGITQSPKYLFRKEGQNVTLSCEQNLNHDAMYWYRQDPGQGLRLIYYSQIVNDFQKGDIAEGYSVSREKKESFPLTVTSAQKNPTAFYLCASSERGAFFGQGTRLTVV.

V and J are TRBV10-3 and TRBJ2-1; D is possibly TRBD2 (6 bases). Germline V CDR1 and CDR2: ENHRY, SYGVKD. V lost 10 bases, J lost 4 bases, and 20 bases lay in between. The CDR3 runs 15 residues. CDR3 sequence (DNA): TGTGCCACCCGGGAGAGACGTCCTAATTACAATGAGCAGTTCTTC. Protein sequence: CATRERRPNYNEQFF.

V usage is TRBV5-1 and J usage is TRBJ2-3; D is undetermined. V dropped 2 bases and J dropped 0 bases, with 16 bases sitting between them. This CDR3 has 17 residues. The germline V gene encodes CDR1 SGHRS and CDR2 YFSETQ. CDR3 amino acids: CASSLIPSGRSTDTQYF. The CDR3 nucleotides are TGCGCCAGCAGCTTAATACCCTCCGGGCGGAGCACAGATACGCAGTATTTT.